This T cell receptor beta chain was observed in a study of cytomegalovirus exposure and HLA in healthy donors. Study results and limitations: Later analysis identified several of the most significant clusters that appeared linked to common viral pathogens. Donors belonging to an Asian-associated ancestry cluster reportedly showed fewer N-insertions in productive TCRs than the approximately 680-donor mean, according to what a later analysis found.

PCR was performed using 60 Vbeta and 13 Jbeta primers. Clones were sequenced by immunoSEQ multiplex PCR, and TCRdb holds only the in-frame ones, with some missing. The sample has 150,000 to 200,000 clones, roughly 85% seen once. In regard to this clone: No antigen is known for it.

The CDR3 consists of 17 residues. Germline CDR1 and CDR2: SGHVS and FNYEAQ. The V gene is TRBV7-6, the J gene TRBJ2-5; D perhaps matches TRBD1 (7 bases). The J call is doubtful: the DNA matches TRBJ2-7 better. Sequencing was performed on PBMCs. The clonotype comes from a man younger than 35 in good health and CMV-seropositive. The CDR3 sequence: CASSIAHGQVRGNEQYF. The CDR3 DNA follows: TGTGCCAGCAGTATTGCGCATGGACAGGTTCGGGGGAACGAGCAGTACTTC.